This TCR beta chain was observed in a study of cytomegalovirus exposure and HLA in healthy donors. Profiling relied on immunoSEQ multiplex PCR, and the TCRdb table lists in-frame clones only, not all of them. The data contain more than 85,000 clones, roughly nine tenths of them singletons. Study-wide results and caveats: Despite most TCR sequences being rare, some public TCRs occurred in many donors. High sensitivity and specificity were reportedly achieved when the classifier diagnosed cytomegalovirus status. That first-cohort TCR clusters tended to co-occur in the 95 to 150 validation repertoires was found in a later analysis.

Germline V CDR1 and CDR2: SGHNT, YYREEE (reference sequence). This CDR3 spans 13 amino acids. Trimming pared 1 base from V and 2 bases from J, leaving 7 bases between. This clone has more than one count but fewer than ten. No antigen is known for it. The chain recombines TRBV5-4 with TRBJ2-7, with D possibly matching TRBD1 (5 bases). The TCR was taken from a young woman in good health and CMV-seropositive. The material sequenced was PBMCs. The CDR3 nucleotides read TGTGCCAGCAGCTTGAAAGGGGCCTACGAGCAGTACTTC. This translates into CASSLKGAYEQYF.